Below are 21 T cell receptor beta chains sequenced from a single sample in a study of blood T cell repertoires in COVID-19. Measured with immunoSEQ multiplex PCR; TCRdb has only the in-frame clones, and not every one. The top ten clones hold approximately 3.2% of a sample with some 490,000 clones, 80% to 90% of them seen once. The sequenced sample was peripheral blood. All receptors come from a human donor in a cohort sampled during active COVID-19.

The genes are TRBV19 and TRBJ1-5; 10 bases match TRBD1. With V trimmed by 6 bases and J by 2 bases, 7 bases remained unmatched. CDR1 is LNHDA, CDR2 SQIVND, per germline (reference sequence). There are 16 residues in the CDR3. The chain's CDR3 is CASRITGTGGNQPQHF. The CDR3 DNA is TGTGCCAGTAGGATTACCGGGACAGGGGGCAATCAGCCCCAGCATTTT. Full variable domain (remainder filled in from reference TRBV19 and TRBJ1-5): DGGITQSPKYLFRKEGQNVTLSCEQNLNHDAMYWYRQDPGQGLRLIYYSQIVNDFQKGDIAEGYSVSREKKESFPLTVTSAQKNPTAFYLCASRITGTGGNQPQHFGDGTRLSIL.

This chain uses TRBV7-2 with TRBJ2-7; TRBD2 matches at 10 bases. V lost 8 bases and J lost 4; bases outside the gene matches: 8. CDR1 and CDR2 from the germline V gene are SGHTA and FQGNSA. There are 14 residues in the CDR3. In DNA, the CDR3 is TGTGCCAGCGGACTAGCGGTGAGGAGTTACGAGCAGTACTTC. This encodes CASGLAVRSYEQYF. The full variable domain, its missing parts supplied by reference TRBV7-2 and TRBJ2-7, is GAGVSQSPSNKVTEKGKDVELRCDPISGHTALYWYRQSLGQGLEFLIYFQGNSAPDKSGLPSDRFSAERTGGSVSTLTIQRTQQEDSAVYLCASGLAVRSYEQYFGPGTRLTVT.

The chain has TRBV20-1 and TRBJ2-3; D not certain. This CDR3 is 11 amino acids long. Trimming took off 2 bases at V and 8 bases at J, with 8 bases between the two ends. The germline V gene encodes CDR1 DFQATT and CDR2 SNEGSKA (reference sequence). The CDR3 here is CSARLEPTQYF. CDR3 in DNA: TGCAGTGCTAGACTAGAGCCTACGCAGTATTTT.

This clone has just one count. This chain uses TRBV7-2 with TRBJ2-7; 8 nucleotides agree with TRBD1. Looked up from germline, CDR1 is SGHTA and CDR2 is FQGNSA. The CDR3 runs 16 residues. Unmatched junction bases numbered 12, after V lost 2 bases and J lost 6 bases. The CDR3 nucleotides are TGTGCCAGCAGCTTATCAGCGCGGGCAGGGGGCGGCGAGCAGTACTTC. Translated: CASSLSARAGGGEQYF.

The CDR3 spells CASSQNRDTEAFF. The CDR3 bases are TGTGCCAGCAGCCAAAACAGGGACACTGAAGCTTTCTTT. The chain carries TRBV7-9 and TRBJ1-1; possibly TRBD1 for D (6 bases). Germline values: CDR1 SEHNR, CDR2 FQNEAQ (reference sequence). Trimming shortened V by 5 bases and J by 3 bases, and 10 bases separated the two germline ends. This CDR3 comprises 13 residues.

The chain is built from TRBV29-1 and TRBJ2-5, with TRBD1 matching over 9 bases. The germline gives CDR1 SQVTM, CDR2 ANQGSEA. V shed 6 bases and J 3 bases; nucleotides not matched to a gene: 5. The CDR3 runs to 13 residues. The DNA for the CDR3 is TGCAGCGTGGCCCGGGACAGGGAAGAGACCCAGTACTTC. Its protein product is CSVARDREETQYF.

This clone has only a few counts. The chain uses TRBV3-1 (or the pseudogene TRBV3-2) and TRBJ2-3; no clear D gene. CDR3 length equals 13 residues. Germline CDR1 is LGHDT and CDR2 is YNNKEL (reference sequence). V was clipped by 4 bases and J by 8 bases, with 13 bases between them. In nucleotides, the CDR3 is TGTGCCAGCAGCCCCGGTTATTCGGTTACGCAGTATTTT. Its translation is CASSPGYSVTQYF.

This chain joins TRBV30 and TRBJ2-1; 7 bases align to TRBD1. V lost 1 base, J lost 10 bases, and 13 bases stayed unmatched. Germline V gives CDR1 GTSNPN, CDR2 SVGIG (reference sequence). CDR3 size: 15 residues. The CDR3 is CAWSGRIRGRGEQFF. The CDR3 DNA is TGTGCCTGGAGTGGGCGGATTAGGGGGCGAGGGGAGCAGTTCTTC.

This chain connects TRBV7-3 to TRBJ2-5; possibly TRBD2 for D (5 bases). Trimming took 5 bases from V and 1 from J, leaving 14 bases between them. CDR3 size: 15 residues. Per germline, CDR1 SGHTA and CDR2 FQGTGA. CDR3 region: CASSRILGGQETQYF. The CDR3 bases are TGTGCCAGCAGCCGGATTCTAGGAGGCCAAGAGACCCAGTACTTC.

V gene TRBV10-3 combines with J gene TRBJ2-2; 8 bases match TRBD1. The germline gives CDR1 ENHRY, CDR2 SYGVKD. The CDR3 has 15 amino acids. The J segment lost 4 bases and the V segment lost 6 bases, leaving 7 bases of the junction unmatched. The CDR3, as DNA: TGTGCCATCAGGGGGGAAGACAGGGGCACCGGGGAGCTGTTTTTT. Translated: CAIRGEDRGTGELFF.

The V and J genes are TRBV5-6 and TRBJ2-3, with a tentative D call TRBD1 (6 bases). This CDR3 contains 15 residues. The V gene's germline CDR1 is SGHDT and CDR2 YYEEEE. V lost 0 bases, J lost 2 bases, and 10 bases lay in between. For the CDR3, the DNA is TGTGCCAGCAGCTTGGGACAGGTGGTCACAGATACGCAGTATTTT. Protein product: CASSLGQVVTDTQYF.

This chain connects TRBV2 to TRBJ2-7; 8 positions match TRBD2. The CDR3 runs 14 residues. The V and J ends lost 8 bases and 6 bases, in that order; junction bases with no gene match: 12. From germline, CDR1 is SNHLY and CDR2 FYNNEI. The CDR3 region is CASLSQELAGEQYF. The CDR3, as DNA: TGTGCCAGCCTTTCCCAGGAGCTAGCGGGCGAGCAGTACTTC.

This clone has a single count. The V gene is TRBV5-1, the J gene TRBJ2-5, with 7 bases identical to TRBD1. CDR3 size: 13 residues. V lost 4 bases and J lost 4; bases outside the gene matches: 4. Germline V gene sequence: CDR1 SGHRS, CDR2 YFSETQ. This CDR3 reads CASSIRQGETQYF. The CDR3 DNA follows: TGCGCCAGCAGCATAAGACAGGGAGAGACCCAGTACTTC. Looking up the rest from reference TRBV5-1 and TRBJ2-5 gives the full variable domain: KAGVTQTPRYLIKTRGQQVTLSCSPISGHRSVSWYQQTPGQGLQFLFEYFSETQRNKGNFPGRFSGRQFSNSRSEMNVSTLELGDSALYLCASSIRQGETQYFGPGTRLLVL.

The sample holds a few counts of this clone. The rearrangement joins TRBV4-1 to TRBJ2-1, with 10 bases that match TRBD2. Germline values: CDR1 MGHRA, CDR2 YSYEKL. There are 16 residues in the CDR3. Trimming took 2 bases from V and 4 from J; bases not matched to a gene: 5. The CDR3 DNA reads TGCGCCAGCAGCCAAATCAGCGGGAGGGGATACAATGAGCAGTTCTTC. Translated: CASSQISGRGYNEQFF.

The chain combines TRBV2 with TRBJ2-1, with D maybe TRBD2 (6 bases). V was shortened by 10 bases and J by 6 bases, with 19 bases between the two germline ends. Germline V gene sequence: CDR1 SNHLY, CDR2 FYNNEI. This CDR3 contains 14 residues. The DNA for the CDR3 is TGTGCCACCATCCGGGACTCAGGCCTCAATGAGCAGTTCTTC. Translated: CATIRDSGLNEQFF. The full variable domain, rest sourced from reference TRBV2 and TRBJ2-1, is EPEVTQTPSHQVTQMGQEVILRCVPISNHLYFYWYRQILGQKVEFLVSFYNNEISEKSEIFDDQFSVERPDGSNFTLKIRSTKLEDSAMYFCATIRDSGLNEQFFGPGTRLTVL.

V is TRBV28 and J is TRBJ1-4; D gene uncertain. The CDR3 is 14 amino acids. V shed 5 bases and J shed 8 bases, with 15 bases lying between them. CDR1 and CDR2 from the germline V gene are MDHEN and SYDVKM. The CDR3 region is CASSPSRWEEKLFF. CDR3 nucleotides: TGTGCCAGCAGTCCCTCCCGGTGGGAGGAAAAACTGTTTTTT.

This chain uses TRBV25-1 with TRBJ1-2; 10 bases map to TRBD1. Germline V CDR1 and CDR2: MGHDK, SYGVNS. With 5 bases clipped from V and 3 bases from J, the junction kept 6 bases outside the gene matches. This CDR3 comprises 15 residues. The CDR3 here is CASSPGTGVDYGYTF. The CDR3 nucleotides are TGTGCCAGCAGTCCCGGGACAGGGGTTGACTATGGCTACACCTTC.

The chain joins TRBV19 to TRBJ2-7; 8 nucleotides agree with TRBD2. This CDR3 contains 15 residues. The junction had 6 bases not matched to a gene; V was cut back by 1 base and J by 4 bases. Germline-derived CDR1 and CDR2 are LNHDA and SQIVND (reference sequence). The CDR3 spells CASSIGSGRGYEQYF. CDR3 nucleotide sequence: TGTGCCAGTAGTATAGGAAGCGGGAGAGGATACGAGCAGTACTTC. The full variable domain, rest sourced from reference TRBV19 and TRBJ2-7, is DGGITQSPKYLFRKEGQNVTLSCEQNLNHDAMYWYRQDPGQGLRLIYYSQIVNDFQKGDIAEGYSVSREKKESFPLTVTSAQKNPTAFYLCASSIGSGRGYEQYFGPGTRLTVT.

V and J are TRBV5-1 and TRBJ1-3, with D possibly matching TRBD1 (5 bases). This CDR3 contains 14 residues. CDR1 SGHRS and CDR2 YFSETQ come from the germline V gene. V lost 0 bases, J lost 5 bases, and 9 bases lay in between. This CDR3 reads CASSLVGARNTIYF. The CDR3, as DNA: TGCGCCAGCAGCTTGGTAGGGGCCCGAAACACCATATATTTT.

This clone was recorded only once. The CDR3 region has the DNA TGTGCTAGTGGTTTTGGGCAGGGGTTGTCCGACGAGCAGTACTTC. As protein: CASGFGQGLSDEQYF. The chain couples TRBV12-5 to TRBJ2-7; weak D call: TRBD1 (6 bases). The germline V gene encodes CDR1 LGHNT and CDR2 FRNRAP. V lost 3 bases and J lost 5, with 17 bases in between. This CDR3 spans 15 amino acids.

This clone was seen once. The V and J genes are TRBV28 and TRBJ1-1, with no clear D. Trimming removed 2 bases at V and 11 bases at J, with 21 bases between. The CDR3 length is 15 residues. The germline gives CDR1 MDHEN, CDR2 SYDVKM. Here the CDR3 DNA reads TGTGCCAGCAGTTTAGTGATCGGAGGCAGCCACGGGGCTTTCTTT. Amino acid sequence: CASSLVIGGSHGAFF.